The present entry profiles one T cell receptor (beta chain) with its context. The antigen remains unidentified. This entry is derived from a study of response to subunit inactivated influenza vaccine. Whole-study findings and limits: Authors suggested seasonal influenza vaccinations each recruit few new T cells.

Germline V CDR1 and CDR2: SEHNR, FQNEAQ (reference sequence). V shed 6 bases and J 4 bases; nucleotides not matched to a gene: 11. The CDR3 is made up of 16 amino acids. TCRdb itself ran the RT-PCR reads through MiXCR, one entry per CDR3 protein. The repertoire has approximately 500,000 distinct CDR3 sequences, 14% of them found once; the top ten carry over 8.5%. Sequenced material: PBMCs from blood, taken 11 to 12 days after vaccination. This receptor was identified in a man between 50 and 59 years old who received an inactivated influenza vaccine. The chain joins TRBV7-9 to TRBJ2-1; 8 bases are a match to TRBD2. Here the CDR3 reads CASRPPKRGRYNEQFF. The DNA of the CDR3 is TGTGCCAGCAGACCCCCCAAGCGGGGGCGGTACAATGAGCAGTTCTTC.